The rows below give T cell receptor beta chains drawn from one sample of a study of T cell responses to AZD1222 COVID-19 vaccine. Only in-frame clones appear in the TCRdb table, and some are missing; sequencing was by immunoSEQ multiplex PCR. The profile covers some 170,000 clones, with approximately 93% appearing a single time and more than 0.8% taken by the ten largest. This sample comprised peripheral blood, obtained on day 0 of AZD1222 vaccination. Receptor source: an adult in good health. The CDR3 runs from the conserved cysteine through the conserved F or W. Each record gives: D gene, J gene, V gene, clone size, CDR3 DNA, CDR3 protein. A D gene is named only where the DNA matches it firmly. The size of a clone is reported for some rows only, either as once, few or many, or as a class for expanded clones.

TRBD1 TRBJ1-5 TRBV19 . TGTGCCAGTAATTGGAGGCAGGGGGCTCAGCCCCAGCATTTT CASNWRQGAQPQHF
. TRBJ2-7 TRBV7-6 . TGTGCCAGCAGCTTAGCAGGGCAGGGAGAGTACGAGCAGTACTTC CASSLAGQGEYEQYF
. TRBJ2-4 TRBV15 . TGTGCCACCAGCAGAGATTGGGGGCGAACCAAAAACATTCAGTACTTC CATSRDWGRTKNIQYF
. TRBJ1-5 TRBV7-8 . TGTGCCAGCAGCTTAGGGAGGGTTGGCAATCAGCCCCAGCATTTT CASSLGRVGNQPQHF
TRBD1 TRBJ1-1 TRBV19 . TGTGCCAGTAGTCCCCGGACAGGCCCTGAAGCTTTCTTT CASSPRTGPEAFF
TRBD1 TRBJ1-4 TRBV29-1 . TGCAGCGTTGAAGAGAGAGGACAGGTGGAAAAACTGTTTTTT CSVEERGQVEKLFF
. TRBJ2-5 TRBV3-1/TRBV3-2 . TGTGCCAGCAGCCAAGCCAGGGTGGAGACCCAGTACTTC CASSQARVETQYF
. TRBJ1-2 TRBV11-3 . TGTGCCAGCAGCTGGGGAGCGGCACGGGGAGGCTATGGCTACACCTTC CASSWGAARGGYGYTF
. TRBJ1-1 TRBV3-1/TRBV3-2 . TGTGCCAGCGGACAGATGAACACTGAAGCTTTCTTT CASGQMNTEAFF
. TRBJ2-5 TRBV5-6 once TGTGCCAGCAGCTTGGAGTCTAGGACCCTTCGGACCCAGTACTTC CASSLESRTLRTQYF
. TRBJ1-5 TRBV27 once TGTGCCAGCAGTATCTCTCGCATTCAGCCCCAGCATTTT CASSISRIQPQHF
. TRBJ1-5 TRBV19 . TGTGAAATCCCCCTGGGGGATCAGCCCCAGCATTTT CEIPLGDQPQHF
. TRBJ2-4 TRBV28 . TGTGCCAGCAGCTCCCCCCTGATACTAGCCAAAAACATTCAGTACTTC CASSSPLILAKNIQYF
. TRBJ1-1 TRBV12-3/TRBV12-4 . TGTGCCAGCAGCCGACAGTGGAACACTGAAGCTTTCTTT CASSRQWNTEAFF
TRBD1 TRBJ1-6 TRBV19 . TGTGCCAGTAGTATAGGTACAGGGGGCTGGAATTCTCCCCTCCACTTT CASSIGTGGWNSPLHF
TRBD1 TRBJ1-2 TRBV19 . TGTGCCAGTAGTAGGTCAGGCAGGGGGGCGGTTGGCTACACCTTC CASSRSGRGAVGYTF
. TRBJ1-5 TRBV4-3 . TGCGCCAACTCGGCGGGGGCGCGGGGCAATCAGCCCCAGCATTTT CANSAGARGNQPQHF
TRBD1 TRBJ1-1 TRBV7-9 . TGTGCCAGCAGCTTACGCCCAACAGGGGCCACTGAAGCTTTCTTT CASSLRPTGATEAFF
. TRBJ1-1 TRBV6-6 . TGTGCCAGCGACCGAGCTAATGAAGCTTTCTTT CASDRANEAFF
. TRBJ1-3 TRBV12-5 . TGTGCTAGTGCCCAGGAAACTGGAAACACCATATATTTT CASAQETGNTIYF
. TRBJ2-1 TRBV7-2 once TGTGCCAGCAGCTTAGATAACAGATCCTACAATGAGCAGTTCTTC CASSLDNRSYNEQFF
TRBD2 TRBJ2-5 TRBV7-9 . TGTGCCAGCACGCGGACTAGCGGGGGGGCCGAGGGAGAGACCCAGTACTTC CASTRTSGGAEGETQYF
TRBD2 TRBJ2-1 TRBV10-2 once TGCGCCAGCAGAGGGCTAGCGGGGGGGCTTATATCCTACAATGAGCAGTTCTTC CASRGLAGGLISYNEQFF
TRBD2 TRBJ2-7 TRBV9 . TGTGCCAGCAGCGCTCAACTAGCGGGGGGGCCCTACGAGCAGTACTTC CASSAQLAGGPYEQYF
TRBD2 TRBJ2-1 TRBV24-1 . TGTGCCACCAGTGATACTAGCGGGTCTTCCTACAATGAGCAGTTCTTC CATSDTSGSSYNEQFF
. TRBJ2-7 TRBV24-1 . TGTGCCGGCGTTTGGAGGTCGGGTATGGCCGAGCAGTACTTC CAGVWRSGMAEQYF
TRBD2 TRBJ2-7 TRBV4-2 . TGTGCCAGCAGCCAAGACAATCCGGGTTGGGGGGGGTACGAGCAGTACTTC CASSQDNPGWGGYEQYF
. TRBJ1-5 TRBV27 . TGTGCCAGCAGTTTATTGGTAGGTCAGCCCCAGCATTTT CASSLLVGQPQHF
. TRBJ2-3 TRBV19 . TGTGCCAGTAGTGTCGGGACTTCAGATACGCAGTATTTT CASSVGTSDTQYF
. TRBJ1-5 TRBV19 . TGTGCCAGTAGTATAGACGGTAGGGCATCAATCATTCAGCCCCAGCATTTT CASSIDGRASIIQPQHF
. TRBJ2-3 TRBV7-9 . TGTGCCAGCAGCTTAGGCGAAAGGCATACGCAGTATTTT CASSLGERHTQYF
. TRBJ2-2 TRBV9 . TGTGCCAGCAGCGACCTGATGACAGGGAACACCGGGGAGCTGTTTTTT CASSDLMTGNTGELFF
. TRBJ1-2 TRBV27 . TGTGCCAGTAAACAGGGAGGCGATGGCTACACCTTC CASKQGGDGYTF
TRBD1 TRBJ2-1 TRBV5-4 . TGTGCCAGCAGCCTGCCGGGACAGGGGATCCATGAGCAGTTCTTC CASSLPGQGIHEQFF
TRBD1 TRBJ1-1 TRBV6-2/TRBV6-3 . TGTGCCAGCAGCCGCGATCACCACCCGGGACAGGCGAACACTGAAGCTTTCTTT CASSRDHHPGQANTEAFF
. TRBJ1-1 TRBV19 . TGTGCCAGTAGTATAGTTGGGGGCCCGGGACATGGCACTGAAGCTTTCTTT CASSIVGGPGHGTEAFF